This entry features one T cell receptor beta chain sequence. The data stem from a study of blood T cell repertoires in COVID-19. Study background: Some COVID-19 samples were acute and others convalescent; all came from the United States, Italy and Spain.

The CDR3 has 13 amino acids. With 6 bases removed from V and 7 bases from J, the gap between germline ends came to 15 bases. The germline V gene has CDR1 MNHEY and CDR2 SVGAGI. Using immunoSEQ multiplex PCR, the repertoire was profiled, and TCRdb retains in-frame clones only, with some absent. The top ten hold 0.7% to 0.95% of the sample, which has approximately 340,000 clones, 80% to 95% seen once. The source is a middle-aged woman who had been exposed to COVID-19. Sequencing used PBMCs or T cells enriched from blood (not recorded which). J is TRBJ2-5 and V is TRBV6-5; D unresolved. The CDR3: CASSQPAVGTQYF. The CDR3 nucleotides read TGTGCCAGCAGCCAGCCGGCGGTGGGGACCCAGTACTTC.